This TCR beta chain was recovered during a study of radiation and T cells in renal cell carcinoma. Study in general: Nephrectomy followed 15 Gy stereotactic body radiation by 4 weeks.

As to time point: blood 2 weeks post-SBRT. Specified treatment: 15 Gy SBRT to primary tumor, nephrectomy 4 weeks later. Blood was sampled at baseline, 2 weeks and 4 weeks after SBRT. The germline V gene has CDR1 KGHSH and CDR2 LQKENI. This CDR3 is 16 amino acids long. V lost 2 bases, J lost 4 bases, and 14 bases lay in between. Using immunoSEQ multiplex PCR, the repertoire was profiled, and TCRdb retains in-frame clones only, with some absent. The sample has 150,000 to 160,000 clones; 80% to 90% are singletons. Study observations and caveats: In blood, top tumor clones expanded by 2 weeks, shrinking by 4.

As for this clone: Its matching antigen is unknown.

This chain connects TRBV18 to TRBJ1-4; D is uncertain. The clonotype originates from a woman between 50 and 59 years old with renal cell carcinoma. The sequences come from blood, collected from a patient whose treatment included radiotherapy and nephrectomy. The CDR3 region is CASSPIMGSDNEKLFF. The DNA of the CDR3 is TGTGCCAGCTCACCAATAATGGGCAGCGATAATGAAAAACTGTTTTTT.